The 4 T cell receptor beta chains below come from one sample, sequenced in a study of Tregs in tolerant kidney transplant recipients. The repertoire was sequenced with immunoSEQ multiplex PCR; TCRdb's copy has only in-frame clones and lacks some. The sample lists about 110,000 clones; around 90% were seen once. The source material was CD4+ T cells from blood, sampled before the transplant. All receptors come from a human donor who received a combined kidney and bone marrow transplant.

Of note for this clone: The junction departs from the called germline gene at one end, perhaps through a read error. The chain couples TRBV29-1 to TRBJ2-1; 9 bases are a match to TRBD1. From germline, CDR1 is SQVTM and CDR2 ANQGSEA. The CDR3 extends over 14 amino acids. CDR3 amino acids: CSVEDRGSYNEQFF. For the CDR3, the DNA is TGCAGCGTGGAAGACAGGGGGAGCTACAATGAGCAGTTCTTC.

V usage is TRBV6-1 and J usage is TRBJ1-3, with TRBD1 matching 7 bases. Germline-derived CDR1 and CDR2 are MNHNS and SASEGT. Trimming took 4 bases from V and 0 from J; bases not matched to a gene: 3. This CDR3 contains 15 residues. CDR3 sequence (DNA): TGTGCCAGCAGTGCAGGGGGGCACTCTGGAAACACCATATATTTT. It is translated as CASSAGGHSGNTIYF.

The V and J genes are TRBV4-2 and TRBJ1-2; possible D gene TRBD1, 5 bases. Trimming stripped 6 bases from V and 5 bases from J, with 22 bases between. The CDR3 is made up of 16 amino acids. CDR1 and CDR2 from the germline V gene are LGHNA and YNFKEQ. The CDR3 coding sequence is TGTGCCAGCAGTCCCTACTTTGAACAGGCCGGATATGGCTACACCTTC. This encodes CASSPYFEQAGYGYTF.

CDR3 sequence reads: CASSLTSGGAYNEQFF. The CDR3 DNA follows: TGTGCCAGCAGCTTGACTAGCGGGGGGGCCTACAATGAGCAGTTCTTC. V usage is TRBV7-2 and J usage is TRBJ2-1; 14 bases fit TRBD2. CDR3 length: 16 amino acids. Germline V lookup: CDR1 SGHTA, CDR2 FQGNSA. Trimming at V came to 3 bases and at J to 2 bases, leaving 0 bases not matched to a gene.